The 11 T cell receptor beta chains reported below all come from one sample, sequenced in a study of blood T cell repertoires in COVID-19. Sequenced by immunoSEQ multiplex PCR; TCRdb stores in-frame clones only, minus some. The profile covers about 490,000 clones, with roughly 85% appearing a single time and 3.2% taken by the ten largest. Sequencing was done on a sample of peripheral blood. The receptors were sampled from a human donor in a cohort sampled during active COVID-19.

V and J are TRBV12-5 and TRBJ2-3, with D tentatively TRBD2 (5 bases). This CDR3 is 15 amino acids long. The germline V gene encodes CDR1 LGHNT and CDR2 FRNRAP. Between the trimmed V and J ends, which lost 5 bases and 1 base, there was a span of 13 bases. The CDR3, as DNA: TGTGCTAGTGGTGAAGCGGACTTGGGCACAGATACGCAGTATTTT. Encoded protein: CASGEADLGTDTQYF.

J is TRBJ2-5 and V is TRBV6-2 or TRBV6-3; TRBD2 agrees at 10 bases. The junction had 5 bases not matched to a gene; V was cut back by 4 bases and J by 0 bases. The V gene's germline CDR1 is MNHEY and CDR2 SVGEGT. The CDR3 runs to 16 residues. For the CDR3, the DNA is TGTGCCAGCAGTTCCTTGACTAGCGGGTACCAAGAGACCCAGTACTTC. Translation gives CASSSLTSGYQETQYF.

This clone was found a few times. The chain joins TRBV4-1 to TRBJ2-7; 8 bases align to TRBD2. This CDR3 has 14 residues. Germline CDR1 is MGHRA and CDR2 is YSYEKL. Trimming at V came to 0 bases and at J to 2 bases, leaving 0 bases not matched to a gene. CDR3 nucleotide sequence: TGCGCCAGCAGCCAAGAACTAGCGGCCTACGAGCAGTACTTC. Amino acids: CASSQELAAYEQYF.

The chain recombines TRBV6-2 or TRBV6-3 with TRBJ2-3; a possible D gene is TRBD2 (5 bases). CDR1 MNHEY and CDR2 SVGEGT come from the germline V gene. The ends were cut back, 6 bases at V and 2 bases at J, with 12 bases in the middle. This CDR3 has 14 residues. The CDR3 nucleotides are TGTGCCAGCAGCCAGGACGGGGTCACAGATACGCAGTATTTT. Translated: CASSQDGVTDTQYF.

The chain employs TRBV7-3 and TRBJ1-1, with TRBD1 identical over 9 bases. Germline assignment: CDR1 SGHTA and CDR2 FQGTGA. This CDR3 has 16 amino acids. Losses at the gene ends were 3 bases for V and 4 bases for J; bases not matched to a gene: 9. Written as DNA, the CDR3 is TGTGCCAGCAGCTTTACGGCCCTGACAGGGGGCACTGAAGCTTTCTTT. Translated, it gives CASSFTALTGGTEAFF.

The chain uses TRBV3-1 (or the pseudogene TRBV3-2) and TRBJ2-7; 10 bases match TRBD1. The CDR3 covers 16 residues. The trim removed 0 bases at V and 6 bases at J, leaving 8 bases unmatched. The germline gives CDR1 LGHDT, CDR2 YNNKEL (reference sequence). The CDR3 sequence: CASSQDSGQGSVEQYF. CDR3 sequence (DNA): TGTGCCAGCAGCCAAGATTCGGGACAGGGGTCGGTCGAGCAGTACTTC.

The sample holds a few counts of this clone. V usage is TRBV27 and J usage is TRBJ1-3; D gene ambiguous. The V and J ends lost 5 bases and 0 bases respectively, with 14 bases between them. The CDR3 spans 16 residues. CDR1 and CDR2 from the germline V gene are MNHEY and SMNVEV (reference sequence). The CDR3 is CASSPRTPSSGNTIYF. CDR3 sequence (DNA): TGTGCCAGCAGTCCCCGGACTCCTTCCTCTGGAAACACCATATATTTT.

The rearrangement joins TRBV19 to TRBJ2-5, with D possibly TRBD2 on 6 matching bases. This CDR3 has 14 residues. V lost 2 bases to trimming and J lost 3 bases, with 10 bases between them. Per the germline V gene, CDR1 is LNHDA and CDR2 is SQIVND (reference sequence). CDR3: CASSILGGKETQYF. CDR3 coding DNA: TGTGCCAGTAGTATACTGGGCGGGAAAGAGACCCAGTACTTC. The variable domain in full, completed from reference TRBV19 and TRBJ2-5, reads DGGITQSPKYLFRKEGQNVTLSCEQNLNHDAMYWYRQDPGQGLRLIYYSQIVNDFQKGDIAEGYSVSREKKESFPLTVTSAQKNPTAFYLCASSILGGKETQYFGPGTRLLVL.

V and J are TRBV4-3 and TRBJ1-1; D is perhaps TRBD1 (6 bases). Trimming left V 1 base short and J 3 bases short, with 12 bases between. Germline CDR1 is LGHNA and CDR2 is YSLEER. The length of the CDR3 is 15 residues. CDR3 DNA sequence: TGCGCCAGCAGCCAAGTAGGCAGGGGAGACACTGAAGCTTTCTTT. This gives the protein CASSQVGRGDTEAFF.

This clone appeared a single time. This chain links TRBV3-1 (or the pseudogene TRBV3-2) with TRBJ1-2; 7 bases are a match to TRBD1. The CDR3 sequence is 13 residues long. Germline V gene lookup returns CDR1 LGHDT and CDR2 YNNKEL (reference sequence). J was trimmed by 6 bases and V by 4 bases; bases with no gene match: 5. DNA of the CDR3: TGTGCCAGCAGCCCCCGGACAGGTGATGGCTACACCTTC. It translates to CASSPRTGDGYTF.

The V call is TRBV25-1, the J call TRBJ1-6, with a possible D match to TRBD1 (5 bases). Trimming shortened V by 4 bases and J by 8 bases, and 12 bases separated the two germline ends. Germline loops: CDR1 MGHDK, CDR2 SYGVNS. The CDR3 sequence is 14 residues long. The CDR3 sequence: CASSVPGNDSPLHF. The CDR3 DNA reads TGTGCCAGCAGTGTACCAGGGAACGATTCACCCCTCCACTTT.